This record concerns one T cell receptor beta chain sequence. Its antigen is unknown. Using unique molecular identifiers, the investigators prepared the TCRbeta library. TCRdb itself ran the PCR reads through MiXCR, one entry per CDR3 protein. The table lists 200,000 to 300,000 distinct CDR3 sequences, 20% to 30% of them singletons. This entry comes from a study of T-cell reconstitution after alpha-beta-depleted transplantation in children. Study-level points and caveats: Recipient T cells and thymic progenitors that survived gave rise to the high TCRbeta diversity observed at day 60 in some patients. Alpha-beta T cells present about two months after transplant were reported to originate from several hundred expanded graft clones.

Germline CDR1 reads MNHEY; CDR2 reads SVGEGT. There are 16 residues in the CDR3. Trimming took off 0 bases at V and 11 bases at J, with 22 bases between the two ends. V usage is TRBV6-2 or TRBV6-3 and J usage is TRBJ1-1; D perhaps matches TRBD1 (5 bases). This receptor was obtained from a female patient aged 2 to 10 who had a stem cell transplant for congenital amegakaryocytic thrombocytopenia, so the T cells may come from the graft donor. The sample was PBMCs, mostly from graft donor cells, taken 360 days after TCRalphabeta/CD19-depleted stem cell transplant. CDR3 sequence: CASSYSTLGMLGDAFF. The CDR3 region has the DNA TGTGCCAGCAGTTACTCGACGTTAGGAATGTTGGGGGACGCTTTCTTT.